Presented here are 17 T cell receptor beta chains from one specimen sequenced in a study of cytomegalovirus exposure and HLA in healthy donors. Produced via immunoSEQ multiplex PCR; TCRdb's table is partial and in-frame only. The table lists about 79,000 clones, approximately 94% of them singletons. Sequencing used PBMCs. The origin of the receptors is a woman in her twenties or thirties in good health and CMV-seronegative.

This CDR3 is CAWSHYTTGELFF. The CDR3 nucleotides read TGTGCCTGGAGTCACTACACCACCGGGGAGCTGTTTTTT. This sequence joins TRBV30 and TRBJ2-2; D is unclear. CDR1 is GTSNPN and CDR2 is SVGIG in the germline V gene (reference sequence). The CDR3 is 13 amino acids. The V and J ends lost 2 bases and 4 bases respectively, with 8 bases between them.

This clone was counted once. This chain joins TRBV4-2 and TRBJ2-7; no clear D gene. This CDR3 is 15 amino acids long. Trimming pared 0 bases from V and 1 base from J, leaving 10 bases between. Germline CDR1 LGHNA, CDR2 YNFKEQ. CDR3 DNA sequence: TGTGCCAGCAGCCAAGAGACACGATTTTCCTACGAGCAGTACTTC. Its protein is CASSQETRFSYEQYF.

This rearrangement joins TRBV27 to TRBJ1-3, with 12 bases identical to TRBD1. Per germline, CDR1 MNHEY and CDR2 SMNVEV (reference sequence). V dropped 2 bases and J dropped 8; count of bases not matched to a gene: 16. This CDR3 contains 19 residues. CDR3 sequence: CASSLKLTGTGGIEDTIYF. The CDR3 DNA reads TGTGCCAGCAGTTTAAAGCTGACCGGGACAGGGGGCATCGAGGACACCATATATTTT.

This clone appeared a single time. The chain is built from TRBV19 and TRBJ2-7, with TRBD1 identical over 7 bases. Germline trimming cut 5 bases from V and 4 bases from J; bases unmatched to any gene: 11. The germline CDR1 and CDR2 sequences are LNHDA and SQIVND (reference sequence). CDR3 size: 15 residues. The CDR3 loop reads CASSSGGEGAYEQYF. The CDR3 DNA reads TGTGCCAGTAGTTCAGGGGGAGAAGGGGCGTACGAGCAGTACTTC.

The chain employs TRBV2 and TRBJ1-1, with 7 bases identical to TRBD1. The V gene's germline CDR1 is SNHLY and CDR2 FYNNEI. Unmatched junction bases numbered 7, after V lost 10 bases and J lost 2 bases. CDR3 size: 13 residues. This CDR3 is CATRGQTNTEAFF. DNA for the CDR3: TGTGCCACCAGGGGACAGACAAACACTGAAGCTTTCTTT. Complete variable domain (other parts from reference TRBV2 and TRBJ1-1): EPEVTQTPSHQVTQMGQEVILRCVPISNHLYFYWYRQILGQKVEFLVSFYNNEISEKSEIFDDQFSVERPDGSNFTLKIRSTKLEDSAMYFCATRGQTNTEAFFGQGTRLTVV.

V is TRBV9 and J is TRBJ2-1; TRBD1 aligns across 11 bases. Unmatched junction bases numbered 6, after V lost 4 bases and J lost 9 bases. The germline V gene encodes CDR1 SGDLS and CDR2 YYNGEE. The CDR3 loop spans 14 amino acids. CDR3: CASSPGQGEGEQFF. The CDR3 nucleotides read TGTGCCAGCAGCCCGGGACAGGGGGAGGGTGAGCAGTTCTTC.

The rearrangement uses TRBV7-2 and TRBJ2-5; the match to TRBD2 covers 10 bases. Germline trimming cut 6 bases from V and 2 bases from J; bases unmatched to any gene: 3. Germline V gene sequence: CDR1 SGHTA, CDR2 FQGNSA. The CDR3 has 14 amino acids. CDR3 nucleotides: TGTGCCAGCAGTCTTAGCGGGGGGCAAGAGACCCAGTACTTC. Its protein product is CASSLSGGQETQYF.

This chain connects TRBV14 to TRBJ1-1; tentatively, D is TRBD1 (5 bases). The CDR3 is 14 amino acids. Germline V gene data show CDR1 as SGHDN and CDR2 as FVKESK. V was cut by 1 base and J by 1 base, with 7 bases left in between. The CDR3 nucleotides read TGTGCCAGCAGCCAAGGGCAGGGGAACACTGAAGCTTTCTTT. It encodes CASSQGQGNTEAFF.

The V call is TRBV27, the J call TRBJ1-2, with unresolved D. The CDR3 loop spans 15 amino acids. Trimming took off 6 bases at V and 0 bases at J, with 14 bases between the two ends. In germline, CDR1 is MNHEY, CDR2 SMNVEV (reference sequence). CDR3 residues: CASSPLKGANYGYTF. The CDR3, as DNA: TGTGCCAGCAGCCCCCTGAAGGGAGCTAACTATGGCTACACCTTC.

Turning to this clone: Germline and junction disagree at one end, which may indicate a read error. The gene calls are TRBV5-4 and TRBJ1-2; 8 bases fit TRBD1. This CDR3 is built from 12 residues. CDR1 is SGHNT and CDR2 is YYREEE in the germline V gene (reference sequence). For the CDR3, the DNA is TGTGCCAGCAGCCCCACCGACAGGGGCCCAATCTTC. Protein sequence: CASSPTDRGPIF.

This chain connects TRBV29-1 to TRBJ2-1; D is unresolved. The V end was cut by 2 bases, the J end by 4 bases, with 6 bases between. CDR3 length equals 12 residues. Looked up from germline, CDR1 is SQVTM and CDR2 is ANQGSEA. The CDR3: CSVEPAYNEQFF. DNA of the CDR3: TGCAGCGTTGAACCCGCGTACAATGAGCAGTTCTTC.

This chain connects TRBV2 to TRBJ1-2; D is perhaps TRBD1 (5 bases). This CDR3 spans 13 amino acids. V was clipped by 4 bases and J by 8 bases, with 14 bases between them. Germline loops: CDR1 SNHLY, CDR2 FYNNEI. The CDR3 DNA reads as TGTGCCAGCAGTGTGGGGGGATTTGGGGGCTACACCTTC. Amino acids: CASSVGGFGGYTF. Full variable domain (remainder filled in from reference TRBV2 and TRBJ1-2): EPEVTQTPSHQVTQMGQEVILRCVPISNHLYFYWYRQILGQKVEFLVSFYNNEISEKSEIFDDQFSVERPDGSNFTLKIRSTKLEDSAMYFCASSVGGFGGYTFGSGTRLTVV.

This clone was counted a single time. The chain couples TRBV30 to TRBJ1-4; D perhaps matches TRBD1 (5 bases). V was cut by 6 bases and J by 3 bases, with 11 bases left in between. CDR1 GTSNPN and CDR2 SVGIG come from the germline V gene (reference sequence). There are 13 residues in the CDR3. In nucleotides, the CDR3 is TGTGCCTGCCCGGGACTCTCTAATGAAAAACTGTTTTTT. Residues: CACPGLSNEKLFF.

The chain combines TRBV5-4 with TRBJ1-2; weak D call: TRBD1 (5 bases). The germline CDR1 and CDR2 sequences are SGHNT and YYREEE (reference sequence). The CDR3 has 16 amino acids. Trimming removed 4 bases from V and 4 bases from J, with 20 bases in between. CDR3 DNA sequence: TGTGCCAGCAGCCCGGGACTGAGGATCTTTGCCTATGGCTACACCTTC. Translating gives CASSPGLRIFAYGYTF.

V usage is TRBV7-2 and J usage is TRBJ2-3; unclear D gene. V shed 2 bases and J shed 2 bases, with 14 bases lying between them. CDR3 length equals 16 residues. Germline V gene data show CDR1 as SGHTA and CDR2 as FQGNSA. In nucleotides, the CDR3 is TGTGCCAGCAGCTTAAGACGGCCAGGTACCACAGATACGCAGTATTTT. Its translation: CASSLRRPGTTDTQYF.

The gene calls are TRBV7-9 and TRBJ2-2, with TRBD2 as a possible D gene (5 bases). The CDR3 has 13 amino acids. Germline values: CDR1 SEHNR, CDR2 FQNEAQ (reference sequence). V shed 4 bases and J shed 7 bases, with 10 bases lying between them. As DNA, the CDR3 is TGTGCCAGCAGCTCGAGGGTTGACGGGGAGCTGTTTTTT. Its translation: CASSSRVDGELFF.

CDR3 residues: CASSEFRTGVSTDTQYF. The CDR3 DNA sequence: TGTGCCAGCAGTGAATTCCGGACAGGGGTTAGCACAGATACGCAGTATTTT. The chain carries TRBV6-1 and TRBJ2-3, with 9 bases aligning to TRBD1. Germline values: CDR1 MNHNS, CDR2 SASEGT. The ends lost 2 bases at V and 0 bases at J; junction bases unmatched: 6. The CDR3 runs 17 residues.